One and the same sample provided the 20 T cell receptor beta chains below, sequenced in a study of vaccination and CD4 T cells after COVID-19. Treatment indicated: approximately 9-day PBMC culture with coronavirus spike peptide pools or control peptides (ViraFEST assay). Cultured CD4+ T-cell DNA underwent Oncomine TCR Beta short-read sequencing. TCRdb itself ran the PCR reads through MiXCR, one entry per CDR3 protein. The repertoire holds over 8,500 distinct CDR3 sequences, with around 67% as singletons. No antigens are known for them. The sequences come from CD4+ T cells from blood, cultured in vitro, collected before SARS-CoV-2 vaccination. These TCRs come from a human donor who had recovered from COVID-19.

CDR3 sequence: CASSFPGLAGGIEQFF. CDR3 DNA sequence: TGTGCCAGCAGTTTTCCGGGACTAGCGGGAGGCATTGAGCAGTTCTTC. The J gene is TRBJ2-1, the V gene TRBV28; the match to TRBD2 covers 15 bases. V was pared by 3 bases and J by 9 bases, with 6 bases of the junction left unmatched. Per the germline V gene, CDR1 is MDHEN and CDR2 is SYDVKM. The CDR3 extends over 16 amino acids.

This clonotype has just a few counts. J is TRBJ2-5 and V is TRBV20-1; 8 bases are shared with TRBD1. This CDR3 has 14 residues. V lost 0 bases to trimming and J lost 5 bases; unmatched junction nucleotides: 5. Per germline, CDR1 DFQATT and CDR2 SNEGSKA (reference sequence). CDR3 in amino acids: CSARDPGGMETQYF. The CDR3 DNA reads as TGCAGTGCTAGAGACCCAGGGGGCATGGAGACCCAGTACTTC.

This clonotype was seen once. The chain combines TRBV6-1 with TRBJ1-5, with unresolved D. The length of the CDR3 is 13 residues. The germline V gene encodes CDR1 MNHNS and CDR2 SASEGT. V was pared by 4 bases and J by 4 bases, with 8 bases between. Here the CDR3 DNA reads TGTGCCAGCAGTGTTGAACGGAATCAGCCCCAGCATTTT. The encoded protein is CASSVERNQPQHF.

The V gene is TRBV7-9, the J gene TRBJ1-1; TRBD1 is a possible D gene (5 bases). The V and J ends lost 8 bases and 2 bases respectively, with 12 bases between them. Germline V CDR1 and CDR2: SEHNR, FQNEAQ (reference sequence). The CDR3 runs 13 residues. CDR3 loop: CASVGQGNTEAFF. The CDR3 DNA reads TGTGCCAGCGTCGGGCAGGGAAACACTGAAGCTTTCTTT.

This clonotype was recorded a few times. J is TRBJ1-2 and V is TRBV24-1; 10 bases are shared with TRBD1. V was pared by 0 bases and J by 9 bases, with 9 bases of the junction left unmatched. The CDR3 extends over 16 amino acids. Germline loops: CDR1 KGHDR, CDR2 SFDVKD. The CDR3 coding sequence is TGTGCCACCAGTGATTTGTTGCCGGGACAGGGGTTTCGCTACACCTTC. Translated: CATSDLLPGQGFRYTF.

The CDR3 spells CSARTGPGAGANVLTF. CDR3 DNA sequence: TGCAGTGCTAGAACTGGCCCAGGGGCTGGGGCCAACGTCCTGACTTTC. The gene calls are TRBV20-1 and TRBJ2-6, with a weak D call TRBD1 (6 bases). The V end was cut by 2 bases, the J end by 2 bases, with 13 bases between. Germline V gene lookup returns CDR1 DFQATT and CDR2 SNEGSKA (reference sequence). The CDR3 contains 16 residues.

The chain uses TRBV7-8 and TRBJ1-2; unclear D gene. Germline lookup yields CDR1 SGHVS and CDR2 FQNEAQ. The CDR3 has 15 residues. V lost 1 base to trimming and J lost 4 bases, with 13 bases between them. This CDR3 is CASSLDIGGGYGYTF. The CDR3 DNA reads as TGTGCCAGCAGCTTAGATATAGGCGGCGGCTATGGCTACACCTTC.

The V and J genes are TRBV27 and TRBJ1-5; 7 positions agree with TRBD1. This CDR3 spans 15 amino acids. V was pared by 6 bases and J by 0 bases, with 5 bases of the junction left unmatched. Germline assignment: CDR1 MNHEY and CDR2 SMNVEV (reference sequence). CDR3 region: CASRRTGYSNQPQHF. CDR3 sequence (DNA): TGTGCCAGCAGACGGACAGGTTATAGCAATCAGCCCCAGCATTTT.

This clonotype was counted only a few times. V is TRBV7-2 and J is TRBJ2-5; D is perhaps TRBD2 (6 bases). This CDR3 is 15 amino acids long. V lost 7 bases and J 1 base, leaving 16 bases between the germline ends. Germline lookup yields CDR1 SGHTA and CDR2 FQGNSA. The chain's CDR3 is CASTWGSGTQETQYF. The CDR3 coding sequence is TGTGCCAGCACCTGGGGTAGCGGTACCCAAGAGACCCAGTACTTC.

The CDR3 protein is CASSGTGGFRQPQHF. The CDR3 region has the DNA TGTGCCAGCTCCGGGACAGGGGGGTTCCGTCAGCCCCAGCATTTT. The V and J genes are TRBV19 and TRBJ1-5; the match to TRBD1 covers 11 bases. Germline assignment: CDR1 LNHDA and CDR2 SQIVND (reference sequence). This CDR3 contains 15 residues. The trim removed 9 bases at V and 6 bases at J, leaving 10 bases unmatched.

This sequence joins TRBV20-1 and TRBJ1-1; D is unclear. The V gene's germline CDR1 is DFQATT and CDR2 SNEGSKA (reference sequence). Trimming pared 2 bases from V and 0 bases from J, leaving 7 bases between. The CDR3 extends over 13 amino acids. The chain's CDR3 is CSARKILNTEAFF. In DNA, the CDR3 is TGCAGTGCTAGAAAGATACTGAACACTGAAGCTTTCTTT.

V usage is TRBV20-1 and J usage is TRBJ2-3; TRBD2 aligns across 9 bases. J gave up 1 base and V 3 bases, and 8 bases lay outside the gene matches. Germline CDR1 reads DFQATT; CDR2 reads SNEGSKA (reference sequence). This CDR3 spans 16 amino acids. Here the CDR3 DNA reads TGCAGTGCTAGGGGCCGGGTAGCGGGAGGCACAGATACGCAGTATTTT. Translation gives CSARGRVAGGTDTQYF.

This chain links TRBV2 with TRBJ2-5; 15 nucleotides agree with TRBD2. The ends lost 5 bases at V and 1 base at J; junction bases unmatched: 8. The CDR3 is made up of 18 amino acids. CDR1 SNHLY and CDR2 FYNNEI come from the germline V gene. The CDR3 region is CASSLRTSGRVFQETQYF. In DNA form, the CDR3 reads TGTGCCAGCAGTCTTCGGACTAGCGGGAGGGTCTTCCAAGAGACCCAGTACTTC.

The chain links TRBV29-1 to TRBJ1-2, with D possibly matching TRBD1 (6 bases). The CDR3 is made up of 13 amino acids. In germline, CDR1 is SQVTM, CDR2 ANQGSEA. Trimming took off 7 bases at V and 2 bases at J, with 14 bases between the two ends. The DNA for the CDR3 is TGCAGCGCCGGGGGCGCAGGCAACTATGGCTACACCTTC. Amino acid sequence: CSAGGAGNYGYTF. Variable domain in full (rest from reference TRBV29-1 and TRBJ1-2): SAVISQKPSRDICQRGTSLTIQCQVDSQVTMMFWYRQQPGQSLTLIATANQGSEATYESGFVIDKFPISRPNLTFSTLTVSNMSPEDSSIYLCSAGGAGNYGYTFGSGTRLTVV.

The V call is TRBV6-5, the J call TRBJ2-1; TRBD2 agrees at 8 bases. The CDR3 loop spans 15 amino acids. The germline CDR1 and CDR2 sequences are MNHEY and SVGAGI. V shed 4 bases and J 8 bases; nucleotides not matched to a gene: 10. CDR3 protein: CASSFTGLEGDEQFF. The CDR3 region has the DNA TGTGCCAGCAGTTTCACGGGACTAGAGGGTGATGAGCAGTTCTTC.

The rearrangement links TRBV7-8 to TRBJ2-5, with TRBD2 matching over 7 bases. CDR1 is SGHVS, CDR2 FQNEAQ, per germline. With 5 bases clipped from V and 1 base from J, the junction kept 10 bases outside the gene matches. The CDR3 has 16 residues. The DNA for the CDR3 is TGTGCCAGCAGCCCGAACCGCGGGGGAACCCAAGAGACCCAGTACTTC. It codes for CASSPNRGGTQETQYF.

V usage is TRBV6-1 and J usage is TRBJ1-5, with unresolved D. This CDR3 has 13 residues. Germline CDR1 and CDR2: MNHNS and SASEGT. The V and J ends lost 5 bases and 0 bases respectively, with 5 bases between them. The CDR3 region has the DNA TGTGCCAGCAGTCTTCTTAGCAATCAGCCCCAGCATTTT. This gives the protein CASSLLSNQPQHF.

The V gene is TRBV6-5, the J gene TRBJ1-2; D is undetermined. In germline, CDR1 is MNHEY, CDR2 SVGAGI. This CDR3 is built from 13 residues. Trimming cost V 1 base and J 0 bases, with 3 bases left between them. The CDR3, as DNA: TGTGCCAGCAGTTACTTAGCTAACTATGGCTACACCTTC. The encoded protein is CASSYLANYGYTF.

V usage is TRBV27 and J usage is TRBJ2-1, with D tentatively TRBD2 (6 bases). CDR1 is MNHEY and CDR2 is SMNVEV in the germline V gene (reference sequence). This CDR3 spans 13 amino acids. V lost 6 bases, J lost 5 bases, and 11 bases lay in between. The CDR3 sequence: CASRGTVHNEQFF. DNA for the CDR3: TGTGCCAGCAGGGGGACTGTCCACAATGAGCAGTTCTTC.

This clonotype was counted only a few times. The rearrangement uses TRBV27 and TRBJ2-5, with D maybe TRBD2 (6 bases). The CDR3 length is 12 residues. With 6 bases removed from V and 7 bases from J, the gap between germline ends came to 12 bases. Germline V CDR1 and CDR2: MNHEY, SMNVEV (reference sequence). The CDR3 DNA sequence: TGTGCCAGCAGCCGATACGGGGGGACCCAGTACTTC. Protein: CASSRYGGTQYF.